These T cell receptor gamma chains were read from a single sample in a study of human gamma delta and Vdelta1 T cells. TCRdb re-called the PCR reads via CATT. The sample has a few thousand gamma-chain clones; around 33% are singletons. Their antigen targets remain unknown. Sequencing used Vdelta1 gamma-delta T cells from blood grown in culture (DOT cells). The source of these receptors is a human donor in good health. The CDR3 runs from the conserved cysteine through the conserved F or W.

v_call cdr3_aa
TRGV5 CATWDGLRGYKKLF
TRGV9 CALWELEDWIKTF
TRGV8 CATWDPNYYKKLF
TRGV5 CATWDGRYSSDWIKTF
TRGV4 CATWGTLNSSDWIKTF
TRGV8 CATWDRRVYYKKLF
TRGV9 CALWEPGPDYYKKLF
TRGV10 CAAWAAGWFKIF
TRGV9 CALWDQYYKKLF
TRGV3 CATWDRLSSDWIKTF
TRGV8 CATWDNYKKLF
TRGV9 CALWEPYYYKKLF
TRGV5 CATWRQKLF
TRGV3 CATWDGSSDWIKTF
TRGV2 CATWGGNYYKKLF
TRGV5 CATWDRPSSSNYYKKLF